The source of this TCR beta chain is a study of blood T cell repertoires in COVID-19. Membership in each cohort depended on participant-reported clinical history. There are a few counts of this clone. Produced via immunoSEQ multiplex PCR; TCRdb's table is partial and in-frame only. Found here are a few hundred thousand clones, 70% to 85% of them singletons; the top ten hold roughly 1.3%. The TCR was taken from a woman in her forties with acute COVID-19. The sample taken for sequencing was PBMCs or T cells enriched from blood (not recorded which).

The CDR3 loop is CASTGDPRQPQHF. The CDR3, as DNA: TGTGCCAGCACGGGGGATCCCAGACAGCCCCAGCATTTT. V is TRBV6-5 and J is TRBJ1-5; possibly TRBD1 for D (5 bases). Trimming removed 7 bases at V and 7 bases at J, with 14 bases between. The CDR3 spans 13 residues. Per the germline V gene, CDR1 is MNHEY and CDR2 is SVGAGI.